These 10 T cell receptor beta chains came from one sample sequenced in a study of T cells in Graves' hyperthyroidism and ophthalmopathy. TCR beta CDR3 sequences were amplified from RNA transcripts. When the TCR CDR3 underwent first-round RT-PCR, the HTBI primer set was used. TCRdb re-derived calls from the multiplex PCR reads in MiXCR, one entry per CDR3 protein. The sample lists roughly 580,000 distinct CDR3 sequences; about 15% were seen once. Source material: blood. The receptors here all came from a young woman with Graves' hyperthyroidism that later progressed to Graves' ophthalmopathy.

The table lists this clonotype with many counts. DNA for the CDR3: TGCAGCGTTGAAGATTCACGGACCCAGAACACTGAAGCTTTCTTT. Protein sequence: CSVEDSRTQNTEAFF. This sequence joins TRBV29-1 and TRBJ1-1, with D unclear. The CDR3 loop spans 15 amino acids. The germline V gene encodes CDR1 SQVTM and CDR2 ANQGSEA. V lost 0 bases and J lost 1, with 12 bases in between.

This clonotype was recorded at least ten times. V usage is TRBV12-3 or TRBV12-4 and J usage is TRBJ2-2; D is unresolved. V was clipped by 7 bases and J by 0 bases, with 9 bases between them. The CDR3 totals 14 residues. The DNA of the CDR3 is TGTGCCAGCATAGGTTACGCGAACACCGGGGAGCTGTTTTTT. Its protein is CASIGYANTGELFF.

This clonotype appeared many times. The chain couples TRBV10-3 to TRBJ1-5, with D tentatively TRBD1 (6 bases). The CDR3 is made up of 14 amino acids. With 6 bases removed from V and 3 bases from J, the gap between germline ends came to 12 bases. Germline assignment: CDR1 ENHRY and CDR2 SYGVKD. DNA for the CDR3: TGTGCCATCAGCACCGGGACAAACAATCAGCCCCAGCATTTT. Translating it yields CAISTGTNNQPQHF.

This clonotype was observed many times. The chain combines TRBV10-3 with TRBJ2-5; D not resolved. V lost 4 bases and J lost 5, with 11 bases in between. The CDR3 loop spans 13 amino acids. Germline V gives CDR1 ENHRY, CDR2 SYGVKD. CDR3 DNA sequence: TGTGCCATCAGTGCTGGGGATGGGGAGACCCAGTACTTC. This sequence encodes CAISAGDGETQYF.

The chain has TRBV19 and TRBJ2-1; TRBD2 might be the D (7 bases). Germline CDR1 and CDR2: LNHDA and SQIVND (reference sequence). The CDR3 loop spans 14 amino acids. V shed 7 bases and J shed 8 bases, with 18 bases lying between them. CDR3 bases: TGTGCCAGTATTATGGGGGGGGCGCATCATGAGCAGTTCTTC. Translating gives CASIMGGAHHEQFF.

In this sample, this clonotype turned up many times. The chain joins TRBV5-1 to TRBJ2-1; D might be TRBD1 (6 bases). This CDR3 spans 16 amino acids. The V end was cut by 3 bases, the J end by 0 bases, with 13 bases between. Germline V gene data show CDR1 as SGHRS and CDR2 as YFSETQ. This CDR3 is CASSSGQTSSYNEQFF. The CDR3 nucleotides are TGCGCCAGCAGCTCCGGACAGACGAGCTCCTACAATGAGCAGTTCTTC.

This clonotype was seen ten or more times. J is TRBJ2-1 and V is TRBV5-4, with D hard to call. Germline-derived CDR1 and CDR2 are SGHNT and YYREEE (reference sequence). This CDR3 comprises 13 residues. V was shortened by 4 bases and J by 5 bases, with 10 bases between the two germline ends. DNA of the CDR3: TGTGCCAGCAGCGCGACACTAAACAATGAGCAGTTCTTC. It translates to CASSATLNNEQFF.

This clonotype was picked up many times. This chain joins TRBV11-2 and TRBJ2-7; D is unclear. Germline loops: CDR1 SGHAT, CDR2 FQNNGV. There are 13 residues in the CDR3. V shed 2 bases and J shed 4 bases, with 9 bases lying between them. The CDR3 spells CASSLLDTYEQYF. The CDR3 bases are TGTGCCAGCAGCTTACTTGACACTTACGAGCAGTACTTC.

This clonotype has ten or more counts. The chain is built from TRBV30 and TRBJ2-5; D may be TRBD2 (5 bases). Germline V gene sequence: CDR1 GTSNPN, CDR2 SVGIG (reference sequence). The germline V and J ends were trimmed by 1 base and 7 bases, with 10 bases remaining between them. The CDR3 runs 12 residues. The CDR3 DNA reads TGTGCCTGGAGTGGAGGGCTTGGGACCCAGTACTTC. Translation: CAWSGGLGTQYF.

This clonotype appeared a few times. This chain links TRBV19 with TRBJ1-1; no reliable D call. V was clipped by 1 base and J by 1 base, with 7 bases between them. The CDR3 has 14 amino acids. Germline loops: CDR1 LNHDA, CDR2 SQIVND (reference sequence). The CDR3 sequence is CASSIVAANTEAFF. The CDR3 bases are TGTGCCAGTAGTATAGTTGCAGCGAACACTGAAGCTTTCTTT.